The 21 T cell receptor beta chains in this list originate from one sample, sequenced in a study of T cells in pancreatic ductal adenocarcinoma (dated by TCRdb to 2016 to 2017). The selected pancreatic ductal adenocarcinoma patients had received surgery without neoadjuvant therapy. The method behind the library was the immunoSEQ multiplex PCR assay. In TCRdb, the immuneACCESS table is reduced to in-frame sequences with V and J assigned. These tables do not hold every clone; where another copy was compared, an unresolved V gene accounts for under half, and the others remain unexplained. This sample comprises 97,000 or so clones, nearly 95% of them detected only once. The ten most abundant clones make up roughly 3% of the sample. Material: PBMCs. These receptors were collected from a human donor with pancreatic ductal adenocarcinoma.

Comment on this clone: At one end the junction does not follow the germline gene, possibly because of a read error. V and J are TRBV7-8 and TRBJ2-3, with D possibly matching TRBD2 (6 bases). The V gene's germline CDR1 is SGHVS and CDR2 FQNEAQ. The CDR3 is made up of 13 amino acids. The CDR3 loop is CACRQRGTDTQYF. The CDR3 DNA sequence: TGTGCCTGCAGGCAACGGGGGACAGATACGCAGTATTTT.

The genes are TRBV7-2 and TRBJ2-3; D gene unclear. Germline assignment: CDR1 SGHTA and CDR2 FQGNSA. The CDR3 runs 13 residues. Trimming stripped 5 bases from V and 5 bases from J, with 11 bases between. This CDR3 is CASSPPSKDTQYF. CDR3 nucleotide sequence: TGTGCCAGCAGCCCCCCGAGTAAAGATACGCAGTATTTT.

This clone was found once. This sequence joins TRBV20-1 and TRBJ2-1; D possibly corresponds to TRBD1 (5 bases). Germline values: CDR1 DFQATT, CDR2 SNEGSKA (reference sequence). CDR3 length: 11 amino acids. The V end lost 8 bases, the J end lost 5 bases, and 10 bases lay between the germline ends. CDR3 DNA: TGCAGTACTGGACAAAACAATGAGCAGTTCTTC. This encodes CSTGQNNEQFF.

This chain links TRBV6-6 with TRBJ2-7; tentative D call: TRBD1 (6 bases). V dropped 6 bases and J dropped 3 bases, with 18 bases sitting between them. Germline assignment: CDR1 MNHNY and CDR2 SVGAGI (reference sequence). This CDR3 spans 15 amino acids. CDR3 coding DNA: TGTGCCAGCAGAACGGACGCCGGGACACACTACGAGCAGTACTTC. Encoded protein: CASRTDAGTHYEQYF.

The rearrangement joins TRBV28 to TRBJ2-3; possibly TRBD1 for D (6 bases). Trimming took off 3 bases at V and 3 bases at J, with 10 bases between the two ends. Looked up from germline, CDR1 is MDHEN and CDR2 is SYDVKM. The CDR3 length is 14 residues. The CDR3 nucleotides read TGTGCCAGCAGTTTGGTGCAGGGGACAGATACGCAGTATTTT. Protein sequence: CASSLVQGTDTQYF.

The V and J genes are TRBV2 and TRBJ2-5, with 10 bases aligning to TRBD2. Per the germline V gene, CDR1 is SNHLY and CDR2 is FYNNEI. The CDR3 extends over 15 amino acids. Trimming cost V 7 bases and J 5 bases; bases outside gene matches: 10. CDR3 amino acids: CASKEREGDQETQYF. CDR3 sequence (DNA): TGTGCCAGCAAGGAGCGGGAGGGTGATCAGGAGACCCAGTACTTC. The variable domain in full, with the rest retrieved from reference TRBV2 and TRBJ2-5, is EPEVTQTPSHQVTQMGQEVILRCVPISNHLYFYWYRQILGQKVEFLVSFYNNEISEKSEIFDDQFSVERPDGSNFTLKIRSTKLEDSAMYFCASKEREGDQETQYFGPGTRLLVL.

The V call is TRBV6-6, the J call TRBJ2-3, with 8 bases that match TRBD2. Germline V CDR1 and CDR2: MNHNY, SVGAGI (reference sequence). The CDR3 is 13 amino acids. The junction had 6 bases not matched to a gene; V was cut back by 7 bases and J by 6 bases. The CDR3 nucleotides are TGTGCCAGCACCCCGGGGGGGCCCGATACGCAGTATTTT. Protein sequence: CASTPGGPDTQYF.

This chain links TRBV7-9 with TRBJ2-7, with TRBD2 identical over 13 bases. Unmatched junction bases numbered 2, after V lost 3 bases and J lost 3 bases. The CDR3 extends over 15 amino acids. Per germline, CDR1 SEHNR and CDR2 FQNEAQ (reference sequence). CDR3 protein: CASSFGTSGNYEQYF. DNA of the CDR3: TGTGCCAGCAGCTTCGGGACTAGCGGGAACTACGAGCAGTACTTC.

The chain is built from TRBV5-1 and TRBJ2-5; D is perhaps TRBD1 (6 bases). The CDR3 spans 14 residues. Germline assignment: CDR1 SGHRS and CDR2 YFSETQ. V was clipped by 0 bases and J by 5 bases, with 11 bases between them. As DNA, the CDR3 is TGCGCCAGCAGCTTGGTTGGGGGCGGTGAGACCCAGTACTTC. It is translated as CASSLVGGGETQYF.

This rearrangement joins TRBV7-9 to TRBJ2-7, with no clear D. CDR1 is SEHNR and CDR2 is FQNEAQ in the germline V gene (reference sequence). CDR3 length equals 13 residues. Trimming shortened V by 8 bases and J by 1 base, and 12 bases separated the two germline ends. CDR3 sequence reads: CASCPPTSYEQYF. The CDR3 DNA is TGTGCCAGCTGCCCTCCGACATCCTACGAGCAGTACTTC.

CDR3 nucleotide sequence: TGTGCCAGCAGCCTAGCGGGAGATCCAGATGAGCAGTTCTTC. This sequence encodes CASSLAGDPDEQFF. V is TRBV7-3 and J is TRBJ2-1; 10 bases are a match to TRBD2. CDR3 length: 14 residues. The junction had 6 bases not matched to a gene; V was cut back by 5 bases and J by 8 bases. CDR1 and CDR2 (germline): SGHTA, FQGTGA.

A single count supports this clone. The V call is TRBV7-9, the J call TRBJ2-5, with TRBD1 matching over 8 bases. The CDR3 totals 16 residues. CDR1 is SEHNR, CDR2 FQNEAQ, per germline (reference sequence). The V segment lost 5 bases and the J segment 4 bases; nucleotides outside the gene matches: 12. The CDR3 spells CASSAGPQGAGETQYF. CDR3 nucleotides: TGTGCCAGCAGCGCGGGCCCTCAGGGGGCGGGAGAGACCCAGTACTTC.

The rearrangement uses TRBV2 and TRBJ1-5; 9 positions agree with TRBD1. The CDR3 is 13 amino acids. Germline V gene lookup returns CDR1 SNHLY and CDR2 FYNNEI. V shed 6 bases and J 6 bases; nucleotides not matched to a gene: 3. In nucleotides, the CDR3 is TGTGCCAGCAGCGGACAGGGGAGTCAGCCCCAGCATTTT. Its protein is CASSGQGSQPQHF.

The chain links TRBV9 to TRBJ2-2; D not resolved. Trimming shortened V by 6 bases and J by 6 bases, and 6 bases separated the two germline ends. This CDR3 comprises 11 residues. The germline CDR1 and CDR2 sequences are SGDLS and YYNGEE. CDR3 sequence reads: CASTLAGELFF. In nucleotides, the CDR3 is TGTGCCAGCACCCTCGCCGGGGAGCTGTTTTTT.

CDR3 residues: CASSQDLASGELFF. CDR3 in DNA: TGTGCCAGCAGCCAAGATCTGGCCTCCGGGGAGCTGTTTTTT. The J gene is TRBJ2-2, the V gene TRBV4-2; D unresolved. V dropped 0 bases and J dropped 6 bases, with 8 bases sitting between them. Germline CDR1 reads LGHNA; CDR2 reads YNFKEQ. This CDR3 contains 14 residues.

The chain has TRBV27 and TRBJ1-4; 9 bases agree with TRBD1. This CDR3 contains 14 residues. Germline V gene data show CDR1 as MNHEY and CDR2 as SMNVEV (reference sequence). V was pared by 6 bases and J by 6 bases, with 5 bases of the junction left unmatched. The CDR3 DNA reads as TGTGCCAGCAGGCCGGGACAGGGATATGAAAAACTGTTTTTT. Encoded protein: CASRPGQGYEKLFF. Full variable domain (rest looked up from reference TRBV27 and TRBJ1-4): EAQVTQNPRYLITVTGKKLTVTCSQNMNHEYMSWYRQDPGLGLRQIYYSMNVEVTDKGDVPEGYKVSRKEKRNFPLILESPSPNQTSLYFCASRPGQGYEKLFFGSGTQLSVL.

This CDR3 reads CASSVHGADGELFF. In DNA, the CDR3 is TGTGCCAGCAGCGTACATGGGGCTGACGGGGAGCTGTTTTTT. The V gene is TRBV9, the J gene TRBJ2-2; D might be TRBD1 (5 bases). The CDR3 contains 14 residues. The ends were cut back, 1 base at V and 7 bases at J, with 11 bases in the middle. Germline V gives CDR1 SGDLS, CDR2 YYNGEE.

This chain connects TRBV20-1 to TRBJ2-1; maybe TRBD2 (6 bases). In germline, CDR1 is DFQATT, CDR2 SNEGSKA (reference sequence). Trimming stripped 7 bases from V and 15 bases from J, with 19 bases between. The CDR3 sequence is 11 residues long. The CDR3 sequence: CSVLLGGAGFF. Written as DNA, the CDR3 is TGCAGTGTATTGTTGGGGGGAGCGGGGTTCTTC.

The chain carries TRBV9 and TRBJ2-7; 10 bases are shared with TRBD1. The V gene end was trimmed by 3 bases and the J gene end by 3 bases; junction bases not matched to a gene: 6. The CDR3 is made up of 15 amino acids. The germline gives CDR1 SGDLS, CDR2 YYNGEE. CDR3 nucleotide sequence: TGTGCCAGCAGCGCGACAGGGGGCTACGGCTACGAGCAGTACTTC. Its protein product is CASSATGGYGYEQYF. The full variable domain, with the rest looked up from reference TRBV9 and TRBJ2-7, is DSGVTQTPKHLITATGQRVTLRCSPRSGDLSVYWYQQSLDQGLQFLIQYYNGEERAKGNILERFSAQQFPDLHSELNLSSLELGDSALYFCASSATGGYGYEQYFGPGTRLTVT.

The DNA of the CDR3 is TGTGCCAGCTCACCGGAGGGAACTAATGAAAAACTGTTTTTT. It codes for CASSPEGTNEKLFF. The rearrangement links TRBV18 to TRBJ1-4; D is uncertain. The CDR3 contains 14 residues. Trimming stripped 3 bases from V and 1 base from J, with 6 bases between. CDR1 and CDR2 from the germline V gene are KGHSH and LQKENI.

The chain recombines TRBV10-3 with TRBJ2-7, with 8 positions matching TRBD2. The CDR3 has 14 residues. Trimming took 2 bases from V and 6 from J; bases not matched to a gene: 6. CDR1 is ENHRY, CDR2 SYGVKD, per germline. DNA for the CDR3: TGTGCCATCAGTGAGGTTGGGACTAGTTCCGAGCAGTACTTC. Translating gives CAISEVGTSSEQYF.